Listed here is a single T cell receptor (beta chain). These data come from a study of blood T cell repertoires in COVID-19. Study context: Samples came from the United States, Italy and Spain, spanning acute and convalescent COVID-19. T cells, B-cell-depleted T cells, or PBMCs supplied cDNA or gDNA.

The method was immunoSEQ multiplex PCR; TCRdb's version includes in-frame clones alone and lacks a portion of them. The sample lists approximately 280,000 clones, roughly 80% occurring once. Between the trimmed V and J ends, which lost 9 bases and 6 bases, there was a span of 21 bases. Germline CDR1 MRHNA, CDR2 SNTAGT. CDR3 length equals 15 residues. The source material was PBMCs or T cells enriched from blood (not recorded which). The chain carries TRBV6-4 and TRBJ1-5, with D perhaps matching TRBD1 (5 bases). The TCR was taken from a middle-aged man who had been exposed to COVID-19. CDR3 sequence reads: CASEVGRGGGQPQHF. Here the CDR3 DNA reads TGTGCCAGTGAGGTGGGGCGGGGGGGTGGTCAGCCCCAGCATTTT.